The clone carrying this T cell receptor (beta chain) was seen more than once but under ten times. TCRdb itself ran the 5' RACE reads through MiXCR, one entry per CDR3 protein. This sample carries about 360,000 distinct CDR3 sequences, approximately 20% of them seen once, and the ten largest clones take under 15%. The CDR3 has 16 amino acids. Between the trimmed V and J ends, which lost 5 bases and 0 bases, there was a span of 13 bases. The source of the sample is a study of CD8 T cells in ankylosing spondylitis. The specimen was blood, either unsorted or a sorted T cell fraction (not recorded which). The sequence was collected from a male donor with ankylosing spondylitis or in good health (not recorded which). The chain is built from TRBV12-3 or TRBV12-4 and TRBJ2-2; D tentatively fits TRBD1 or TRBD2 (5 bases each). CDR3 in amino acids: CASSPRDVANTGELFF. CDR3 nucleotide sequence: TGTGCCAGCAGTCCACGGGACGTCGCGAACACCGGGGAGCTGTTTTTT.